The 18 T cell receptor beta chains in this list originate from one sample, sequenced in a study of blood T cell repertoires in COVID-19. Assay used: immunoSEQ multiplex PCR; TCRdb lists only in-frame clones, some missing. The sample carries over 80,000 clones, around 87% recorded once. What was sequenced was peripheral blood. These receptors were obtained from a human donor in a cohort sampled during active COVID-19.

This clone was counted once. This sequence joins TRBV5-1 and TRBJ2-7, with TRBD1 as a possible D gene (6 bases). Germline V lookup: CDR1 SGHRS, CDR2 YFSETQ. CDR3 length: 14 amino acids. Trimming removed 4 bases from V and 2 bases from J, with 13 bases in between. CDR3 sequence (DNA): TGCGCCAGCAGCGGCCGGGACATACCCTACGAGCAGTACTTC. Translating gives CASSGRDIPYEQYF. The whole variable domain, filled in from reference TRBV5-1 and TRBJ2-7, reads KAGVTQTPRYLIKTRGQQVTLSCSPISGHRSVSWYQQTPGQGLQFLFEYFSETQRNKGNFPGRFSGRQFSNSRSEMNVSTLELGDSALYLCASSGRDIPYEQYFGPGTRLTVT.

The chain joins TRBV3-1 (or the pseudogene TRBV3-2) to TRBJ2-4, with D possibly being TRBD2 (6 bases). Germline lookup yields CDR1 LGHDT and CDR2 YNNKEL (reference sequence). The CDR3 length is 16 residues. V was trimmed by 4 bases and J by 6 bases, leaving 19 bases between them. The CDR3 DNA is TGTGCCAGCAGCCTCACGGTCCGGGGGACTTCAAACATTCAGTACTTC. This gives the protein CASSLTVRGTSNIQYF.

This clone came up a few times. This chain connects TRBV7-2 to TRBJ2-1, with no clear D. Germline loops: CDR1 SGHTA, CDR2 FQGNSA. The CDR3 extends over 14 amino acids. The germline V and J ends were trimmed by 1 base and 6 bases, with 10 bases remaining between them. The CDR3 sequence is CASSLGNPTNEQFF. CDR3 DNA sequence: TGTGCCAGCAGCTTAGGAAACCCTACCAATGAGCAGTTCTTC. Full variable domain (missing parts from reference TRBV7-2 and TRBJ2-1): GAGVSQSPSNKVTEKGKDVELRCDPISGHTALYWYRQSLGQGLEFLIYFQGNSAPDKSGLPSDRFSAERTGGSVSTLTIQRTQQEDSAVYLCASSLGNPTNEQFFGPGTRLTVL.

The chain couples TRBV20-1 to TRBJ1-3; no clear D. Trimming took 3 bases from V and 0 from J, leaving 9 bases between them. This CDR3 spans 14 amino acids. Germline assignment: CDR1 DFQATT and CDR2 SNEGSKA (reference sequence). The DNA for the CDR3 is TGCAGTGCTAGTGCCGGTAGCTCTGGAAACACCATATATTTT. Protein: CSASAGSSGNTIYF.

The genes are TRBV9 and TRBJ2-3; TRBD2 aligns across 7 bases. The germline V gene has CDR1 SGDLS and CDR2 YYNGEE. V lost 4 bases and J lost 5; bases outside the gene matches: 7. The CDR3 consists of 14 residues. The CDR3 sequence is CASSLGTTVDTQYF. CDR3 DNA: TGTGCCAGCAGCCTTGGGACTACGGTAGATACGCAGTATTTT.

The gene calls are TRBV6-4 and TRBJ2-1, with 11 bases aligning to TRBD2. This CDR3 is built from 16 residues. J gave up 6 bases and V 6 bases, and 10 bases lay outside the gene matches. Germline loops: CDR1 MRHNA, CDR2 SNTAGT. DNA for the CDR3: TGTGCCAGCAGACCACTAGCGGGAGCTTCGGCCAATGAGCAGTTCTTC. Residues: CASRPLAGASANEQFF.

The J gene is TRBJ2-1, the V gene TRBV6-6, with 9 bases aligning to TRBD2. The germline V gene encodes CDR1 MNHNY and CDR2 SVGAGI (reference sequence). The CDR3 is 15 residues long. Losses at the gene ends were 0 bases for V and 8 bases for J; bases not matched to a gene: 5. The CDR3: CASSYSAGGVDEQFF. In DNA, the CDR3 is TGTGCCAGCAGTTACTCAGCGGGAGGAGTCGATGAGCAGTTCTTC.

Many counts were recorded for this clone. The CDR3 region has the DNA TGTGCCAGCAGTGCCATGACAGGCGAGGTTCTTAGCTCCTACGAGCAGTACTTC. This gives the protein CASSAMTGEVLSSYEQYF. The chain joins TRBV6-1 to TRBJ2-7; D is perhaps TRBD1 (6 bases). The CDR3 runs to 18 residues. V lost 4 bases to trimming and J lost 0 bases, with 22 bases between them. Germline V gene data show CDR1 as MNHNS and CDR2 as SASEGT.

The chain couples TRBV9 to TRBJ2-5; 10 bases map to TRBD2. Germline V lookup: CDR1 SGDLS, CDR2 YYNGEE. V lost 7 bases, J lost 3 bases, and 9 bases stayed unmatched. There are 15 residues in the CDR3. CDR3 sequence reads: CASAGLGLAEETQYF. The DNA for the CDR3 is TGTGCCAGCGCTGGTTTAGGACTAGCGGAAGAGACCCAGTACTTC.

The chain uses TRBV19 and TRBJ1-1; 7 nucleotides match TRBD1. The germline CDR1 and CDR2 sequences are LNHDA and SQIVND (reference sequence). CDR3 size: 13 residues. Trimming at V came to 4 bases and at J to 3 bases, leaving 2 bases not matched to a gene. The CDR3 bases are TGTGCCAGTAGTAGGGACAGAGACACTGAAGCTTTCTTT. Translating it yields CASSRDRDTEAFF.

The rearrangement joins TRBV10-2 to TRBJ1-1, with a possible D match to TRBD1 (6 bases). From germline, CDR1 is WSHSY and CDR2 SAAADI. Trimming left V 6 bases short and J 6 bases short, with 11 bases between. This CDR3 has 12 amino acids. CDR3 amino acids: CASRTGSPEAFF. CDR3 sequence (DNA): TGCGCCAGCAGGACAGGATCCCCTGAAGCTTTCTTT.

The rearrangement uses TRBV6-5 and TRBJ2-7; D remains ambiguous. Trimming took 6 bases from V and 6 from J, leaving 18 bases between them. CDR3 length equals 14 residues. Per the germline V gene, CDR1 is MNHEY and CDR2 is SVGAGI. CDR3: CASSALGPPGEQYF. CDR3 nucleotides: TGTGCCAGCAGCGCGCTAGGCCCACCTGGCGAGCAGTACTTC.

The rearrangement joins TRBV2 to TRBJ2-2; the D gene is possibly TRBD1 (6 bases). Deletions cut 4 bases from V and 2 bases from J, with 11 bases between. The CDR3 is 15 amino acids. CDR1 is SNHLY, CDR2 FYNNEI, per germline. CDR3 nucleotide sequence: TGTGCCAGCAGTGTTCAGGGACAAAACACCGGGGAGCTGTTTTTT. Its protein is CASSVQGQNTGELFF.

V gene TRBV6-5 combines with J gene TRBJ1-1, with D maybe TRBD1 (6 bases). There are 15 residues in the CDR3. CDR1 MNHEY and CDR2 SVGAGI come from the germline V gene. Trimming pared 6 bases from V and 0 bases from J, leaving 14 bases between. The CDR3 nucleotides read TGTGCCAGCAGGACGATGACAGGAGTGAACACTGAAGCTTTCTTT. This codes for CASRTMTGVNTEAFF.

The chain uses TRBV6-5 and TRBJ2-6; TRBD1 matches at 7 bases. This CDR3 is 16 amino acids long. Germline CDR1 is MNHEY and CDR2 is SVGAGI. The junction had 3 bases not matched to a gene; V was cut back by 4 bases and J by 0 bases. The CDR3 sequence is CASSSSGGSGANVLTF. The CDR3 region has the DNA TGTGCCAGCAGTTCCTCAGGGGGCTCTGGGGCCAACGTCCTGACTTTC.

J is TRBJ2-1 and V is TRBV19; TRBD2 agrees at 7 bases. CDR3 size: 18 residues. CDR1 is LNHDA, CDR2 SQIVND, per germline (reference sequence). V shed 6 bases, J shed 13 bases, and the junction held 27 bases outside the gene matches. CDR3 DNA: TGTGCCAGTAGGACCCAAACCCCGACTAGCCGTGAAACATCACTACAGTTCTTC. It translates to CASRTQTPTSRETSLQFF. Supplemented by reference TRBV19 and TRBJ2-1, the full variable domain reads DGGITQSPKYLFRKEGQNVTLSCEQNLNHDAMYWYRQDPGQGLRLIYYSQIVNDFQKGDIAEGYSVSREKKESFPLTVTSAQKNPTAFYLCASRTQTPTSRETSLQFFGPGTRLTVL.

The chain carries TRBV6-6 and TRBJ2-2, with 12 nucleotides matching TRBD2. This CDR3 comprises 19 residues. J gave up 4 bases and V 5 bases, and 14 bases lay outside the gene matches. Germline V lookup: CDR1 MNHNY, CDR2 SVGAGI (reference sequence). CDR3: CASSPISGLAGIGTGELFF. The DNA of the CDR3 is TGTGCCAGCAGTCCAATTTCGGGACTAGCGGGTATTGGCACCGGGGAGCTGTTTTTT.

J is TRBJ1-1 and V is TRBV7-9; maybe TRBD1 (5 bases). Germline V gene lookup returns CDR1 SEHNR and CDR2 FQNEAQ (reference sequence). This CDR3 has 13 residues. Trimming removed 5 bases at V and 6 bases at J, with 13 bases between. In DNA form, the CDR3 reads TGTGCCAGCAGCCCTCAGGGTGGCGCTGAAGCTTTCTTT. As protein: CASSPQGGAEAFF.